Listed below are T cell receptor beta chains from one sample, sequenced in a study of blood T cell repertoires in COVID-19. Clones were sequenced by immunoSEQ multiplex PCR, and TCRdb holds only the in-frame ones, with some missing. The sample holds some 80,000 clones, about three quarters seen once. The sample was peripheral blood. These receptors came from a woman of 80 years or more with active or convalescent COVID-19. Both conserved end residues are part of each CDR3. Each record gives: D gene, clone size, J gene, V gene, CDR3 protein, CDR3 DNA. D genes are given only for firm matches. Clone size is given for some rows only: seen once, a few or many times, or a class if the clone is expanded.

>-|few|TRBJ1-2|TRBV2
CASTGAGGDNYGYTF
TGTGCCAGCACAGGGGCAGGAGGAGATAACTATGGCTACACCTTC
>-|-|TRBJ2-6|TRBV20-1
CSASRDIPSGANVLTF
TGCAGTGCTAGTCGGGACATCCCCTCTGGGGCCAACGTCCTGACTTTC
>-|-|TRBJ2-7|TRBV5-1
CASSRLLESEQYF
TGCGCCAGCAGCCGCCTTCTAGAATCCGAGCAGTACTTC
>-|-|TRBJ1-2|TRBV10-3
CASSEDSQNYGYTF
TGTGCCTCCTCAGAGGACAGCCAGAACTATGGCTACACCTTC
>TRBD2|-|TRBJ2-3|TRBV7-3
CASSLTSGYGDTQYF
TGTGCCAGCAGCTTAACTAGCGGGTATGGAGATACGCAGTATTTT
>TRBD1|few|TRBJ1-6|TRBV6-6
CASSFDPTGGNSPLHF
TGTGCCAGCAGTTTTGACCCGACAGGGGGTAATTCACCCCTCCACTTT
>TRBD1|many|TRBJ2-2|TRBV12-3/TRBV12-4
CASSLGQGELFF
TGTGCCAGCAGTCTAGGACAGGGAGAGCTGTTTTTT
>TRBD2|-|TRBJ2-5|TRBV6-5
CASGLAGETQYF
TGTGCCAGCGGACTAGCGGGAGAGACCCAGTACTTC
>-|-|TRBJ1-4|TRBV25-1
CASSDNVGLTNEKLFF
TGTGCCAGCAGTGATAACGTGGGGCTAACTAATGAAAAACTGTTTTTT
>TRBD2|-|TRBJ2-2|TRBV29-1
CSVARTSGGANTGELFF
TGCAGCGTGGCCAGGACTAGCGGGGGGGCAAACACCGGGGAGCTGTTTTTT
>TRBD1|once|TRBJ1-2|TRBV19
CASSGTGAYGYTF
TGTGCCAGTAGCGGGACAGGGGCCTATGGCTACACCTTC
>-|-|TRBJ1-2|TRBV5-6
CASHTGTSYGYTF
TGTGCCAGCCATACAGGGACCTCCTATGGCTACACCTTC
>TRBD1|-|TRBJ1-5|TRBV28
CASIADRADQPQHF
TGTGCCAGCATCGCGGACAGGGCAGACCAGCCCCAGCATTTT
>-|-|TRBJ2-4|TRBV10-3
CAISGRMNLSKYF
TGTGCCATCAGTGGGAGGATGAACCTTTCAAAGTACTTC
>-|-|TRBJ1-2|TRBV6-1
CASSELKGLGYGYTF
TGTGCCAGCAGTGAACTGAAGGGACTGGGGTATGGCTACACCTTC
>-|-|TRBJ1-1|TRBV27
CASSLTREVMNTEAFF
TGTGCCAGCAGTTTGACTAGGGAGGTGATGAACACTGAAGCTTTCTTT
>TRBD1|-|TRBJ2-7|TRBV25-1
CASSETGTGGHEQYF
TGTGCCAGCAGTGAGACCGGGACAGGGGGCCACGAGCAGTACTTC
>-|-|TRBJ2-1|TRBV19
CASSSRPFEDEQFF
TGTGCCAGTAGTAGCAGACCCTTCGAGGATGAGCAGTTCTTC
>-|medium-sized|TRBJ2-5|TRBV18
CASSPPLDPREETQYF
TGTGCCAGCTCACCACCTTTGGACCCGAGGGAAGAGACCCAGTACTTC
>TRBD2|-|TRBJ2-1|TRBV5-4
CASSLVLAGYTYNEQFF
TGTGCCAGCAGCTTGGTGTTAGCGGGGTACACCTACAATGAGCAGTTCTTC
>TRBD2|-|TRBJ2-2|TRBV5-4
CASSSGLAGTGELFF
TGTGCCAGCAGCTCGGGACTAGCAGGGACCGGGGAGCTGTTTTTT
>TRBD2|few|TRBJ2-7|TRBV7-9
CASSLALAGAYEQYF
TGTGCCAGCAGCTTGGCGCTAGCGGGCGCCTACGAGCAGTACTTC
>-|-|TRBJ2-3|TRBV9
CASSPRTRTDTQYF
TGTGCCAGCAGCCCGAGGACTCGCACAGATACGCAGTATTTT
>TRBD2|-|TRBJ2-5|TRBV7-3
CASSLAGGNQETQYF
TGTGCCAGCAGCTTAGCGGGGGGCAACCAAGAGACCCAGTACTTC
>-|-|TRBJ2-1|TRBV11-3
CASSPSDRWSSYNEQFF
TGTGCCAGCAGCCCCAGCGACAGGTGGAGCTCCTACAATGAGCAGTTCTTC
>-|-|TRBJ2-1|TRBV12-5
CASGRADSSIANEQFF
TGTGCTAGTGGCCGAGCGGACAGCTCAATAGCCAATGAGCAGTTCTTC
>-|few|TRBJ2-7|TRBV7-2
CASSAKGAGEQYF
TGTGCCAGCAGCGCCAAGGGGGCGGGGGAGCAGTACTTC
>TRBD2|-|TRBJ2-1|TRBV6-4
CASSESSGGANEQFF
TGTGCCAGCAGTGAGTCTAGCGGGGGGGCCAATGAGCAGTTCTTC
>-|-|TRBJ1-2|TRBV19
CASSMDWEGPYGYTF
TGTGCCAGTAGTATGGACTGGGAGGGTCCCTATGGCTACACCTTC
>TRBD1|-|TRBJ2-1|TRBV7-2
CASSLARTGTYNEQFF
TGTGCCAGCAGCTTAGCTCGGACAGGGACCTACAATGAGCAGTTCTTC
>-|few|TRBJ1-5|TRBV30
CAWSPSNQPQHF
TGTGCCTGGAGTCCAAGCAATCAGCCCCAGCATTTT
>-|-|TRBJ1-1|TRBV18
CASSPGGGDTEAFF
TGTGCCAGCTCACCAGGCGGGGGAGACACTGAAGCTTTCTTT
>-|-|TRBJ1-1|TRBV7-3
CASSLTPLEEAFF
TGTGCCAGCAGCTTAACTCCCTTGGAGGAAGCTTTCTTT
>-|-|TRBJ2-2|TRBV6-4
CASSPELHGGELFF
TGTGCCAGCAGCCCCGAACTACACGGCGGGGAGCTGTTTTTT
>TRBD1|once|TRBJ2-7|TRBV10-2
CASSETGVYEQYF
TGCGCCAGCAGCGAGACAGGGGTCTACGAGCAGTACTTC
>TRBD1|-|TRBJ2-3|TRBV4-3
CASSPMTGAGTDTQYF
TGCGCCAGCAGCCCCATGACAGGGGCGGGCACAGATACGCAGTATTTT
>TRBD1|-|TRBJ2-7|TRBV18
CASSPRGQGSGEQYF
TGTGCCAGCTCACCACGGGGACAGGGTTCCGGCGAGCAGTACTTC
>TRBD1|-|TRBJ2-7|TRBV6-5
CASSLRTGGFYEQYF
TGTGCCAGCAGTCTGCGGACAGGAGGATTCTACGAGCAGTACTTC
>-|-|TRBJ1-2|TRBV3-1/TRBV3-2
CASSLPDSYGYTF
TGTGCCAGCAGCCTCCCGGACAGTTATGGCTACACCTTC
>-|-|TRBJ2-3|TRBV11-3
CASSLGTRDTQYF
TGTGCCAGCAGCTTAGGAACACGCGATACGCAGTATTTT
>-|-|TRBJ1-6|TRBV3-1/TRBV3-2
CASSQGEGSWSPLHF
TGTGCCAGCAGCCAAGGGGAAGGGAGTTGGTCACCCCTCCACTTT
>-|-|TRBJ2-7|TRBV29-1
CSVAGGTVYEQYF
TGCAGCGTAGCAGGAGGGACAGTCTACGAGCAGTACTTC
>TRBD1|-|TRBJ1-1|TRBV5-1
CASSITGTGSEAFF
TGCGCCAGCAGTATAACCGGGACAGGGTCTGAAGCTTTCTTT
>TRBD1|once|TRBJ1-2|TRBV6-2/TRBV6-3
CASSLTGVGGYTF
TGTGCCAGCAGCTTGACAGGGGTCGGGGGCTACACCTTC
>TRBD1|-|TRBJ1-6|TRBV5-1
CASSLAGGSYNSPLHF
TGCGCCAGCAGCTTGGCAGGGGGTTCCTATAATTCACCCCTCCACTTT
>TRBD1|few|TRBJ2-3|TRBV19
CASSTGPFGQGSTDTQYF
TGTGCCAGTAGTACAGGACCTTTCGGACAGGGCAGCACAGATACGCAGTATTTT
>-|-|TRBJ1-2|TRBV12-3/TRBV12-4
CASSLAQGHGYTF
TGTGCCAGCAGTTTAGCGCAGGGTCATGGCTACACCTTC
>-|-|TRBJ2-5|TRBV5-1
CASSTEGETQYF
TGCGCCAGCAGTACAGAGGGTGAGACCCAGTACTTC
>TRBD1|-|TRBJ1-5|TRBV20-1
CSASTGGFSQPQHF
TGCAGTGCTAGTACAGGGGGCTTTAGTCAGCCCCAGCATTTT
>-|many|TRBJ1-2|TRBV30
CAWSEGSYGYTF
TGTGCCTGGAGTGAGGGGTCCTATGGCTACACCTTC
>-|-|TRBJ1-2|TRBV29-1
CSVLEWGGSGYTF
TGCAGCGTTCTCGAGTGGGGGGGCAGTGGCTACACCTTC
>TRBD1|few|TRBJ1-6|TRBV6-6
CASTGQGGNSPLHF
TGTGCCAGCACCGGACAGGGAGGAAACTCACCCCTCCACTTT